This T cell receptor beta chain was recovered during a study of radiation and T cells in renal cell carcinoma. Study information: Nephrectomy followed 15 Gy stereotactic body radiation by 4 weeks.

Study-wide points: From baseline, blood top tumor clonotypes peaked at 2 weeks post-radiation.

Profiled with immunoSEQ multiplex PCR; TCRdb holds only in-frame clones, not every one. The sample lists nearly 50,000 clones; approximately 80% were seen once. Time point in this sample: baseline pretreatment blood. Treatment indicated: 15 Gy SBRT to primary tumor, nephrectomy 4 weeks later. Radiation-treated patients gave blood at baseline, week 2 and week 4. With 7 bases removed from V and 5 bases from J, the gap between germline ends came to 9 bases. The CDR3 consists of 12 residues. Germline loops: CDR1 SNHLY, CDR2 FYNNEI. On this clone itself: No antigen is known for it.

Sample: blood, taken from a patient whose treatment included radiotherapy and nephrectomy. The chain joins TRBV2 to TRBJ2-1; D ambiguous. The clonotype comes from a woman in her seventies with renal cell carcinoma. The CDR3 protein is CASMERDNEQFF. The CDR3 nucleotides are TGTGCCAGCATGGAGCGAGACAATGAGCAGTTCTTC.